These T cell receptor beta chains were read from a single sample in a study of shared clonotypes between healthy human individuals. Clones were sequenced by immunoSEQ multiplex PCR, and TCRdb holds only the in-frame ones, with some missing. This sample has about 2 million clones, with about 94% found just once. The material sequenced was naive CD8+ T cells sorted from blood. Receptor source: a young man in good health. CDR3s include the opening cysteine and the closing phenylalanine or tryptophan. D genes are given only for firm matches. Some rows have no size entry. The others give once, few or many, or a class for an expanded clone.

v_gene,abundance,d_gene,j_gene,CDR3aa,CDR3nt
TRBV11-1,NA,TRBD1,TRBJ2-7,CASSLETGGANYEQYF,TGTGCCAGCAGCTTGGAGACAGGGGGAGCTAATTACGAGCAGTACTTC
TRBV4-3,NA,TRBD1,TRBJ1-5,CASRQGVHSNQPQHF,TGCGCCAGCAGGCAGGGGGTCCATAGCAATCAGCCCCAGCATTTT
TRBV4-3,NA,TRBD1,TRBJ1-6,CASSPGTGFPLHF,TGCGCCAGCAGCCCCGGGACAGGGTTCCCCCTCCACTTT
TRBV5-1,few,NA,TRBJ2-7,CASSLAGAVYEQYF,TGCGCCAGCAGCTTGGCCGGAGCCGTCTACGAGCAGTACTTC
TRBV4-1,NA,NA,TRBJ1-2,CASSPSPPGGEDYGYTF,TGCGCCAGCAGCCCCTCGCCCCCGGGAGGGGAGGACTATGGCTACACCTTC
TRBV29-1,NA,NA,TRBJ2-7,CSVSSGPTYEQYF,TGCAGCGTCAGCTCCGGGCCTACCTACGAGCAGTACTTC
TRBV11-2,NA,NA,TRBJ1-5,CASSLGGYSNQPQHF,TGTGCCAGCAGCCTCGGGGGTTATAGCAATCAGCCCCAGCATTTT
TRBV5-1,NA,TRBD1,TRBJ2-5,CASRPGTAETQYF,TGCGCCAGCAGACCCGGGACAGCAGAGACCCAGTACTTC
TRBV11-3,NA,TRBD1,TRBJ1-2,CASSPSSFSGTGFHYGYTF,TGTGCCAGCAGCCCATCATCATTTTCCGGGACAGGGTTTCACTATGGCTACACCTTC
TRBV5-4,NA,NA,TRBJ1-2,CASSLGLNYGYTF,TGTGCCAGCAGCTTAGGGTTGAACTATGGCTACACCTTC
TRBV4-1,NA,TRBD2,TRBJ2-7,CASSPGPGGDEQYF,TGCGCCAGCAGCCCGGGACCGGGGGGGGACGAGCAGTACTTC
TRBV28,NA,NA,TRBJ1-5,CASSPRIDSNQPQHF,TGTGCCAGCAGTCCCAGAATCGATAGCAATCAGCCCCAGCATTTT
TRBV9,NA,NA,TRBJ2-1,CASSPYGQSSYNEQFF,TGTGCCAGCAGTCCGTACGGACAGAGCTCCTACAATGAGCAGTTCTTC
TRBV4-3,few,TRBD2,TRBJ2-7,CASSQEISGRAEQYF,TGCGCCAGCAGCCAAGAAATCAGCGGGAGGGCCGAGCAGTACTTC
TRBV27,NA,NA,TRBJ2-7,CASGTDAYEQYF,TGTGCCAGCGGAACAGACGCCTACGAGCAGTACTTC
TRBV28,NA,TRBD2,TRBJ2-7,CASSLTTSGYEQYF,TGTGCCAGCAGTCTTACGACTAGCGGCTACGAGCAGTACTTC
TRBV7-9,NA,TRBD2,TRBJ2-3,CASSLANGGTSTDTQYF,TGTGCCAGCAGCTTAGCTAACGGGGGGACCAGCACAGATACGCAGTATTTT
TRBV6-5,NA,NA,TRBJ2-7,CASSPGARGSHEQYF,TGTGCCAGCAGCCCCGGGGCTAGAGGGAGCCACGAGCAGTACTTC
TRBV6-6,NA,TRBD2,TRBJ2-5,CASDRGGGETQYF,TGTGCCAGCGACCGTGGCGGGGGAGAGACCCAGTACTTC
TRBV6-6,NA,NA,TRBJ2-4,CASSSVAKNIQYF,TGTGCCAGCAGTTCAGTAGCCAAAAACATTCAGTACTTC
TRBV19,NA,NA,TRBJ1-1,CASSIEGRRNEAFF,TGTGCCAGTAGTATAGAAGGGCGGCGTAATGAAGCTTTCTTT
TRBV2,NA,NA,TRBJ2-2,CASSEKGFTGELFF,TGTGCCAGCAGTGAAAAAGGATTCACCGGGGAGCTGTTTTTT
TRBV28,NA,TRBD2,TRBJ2-7,CASSFGASGNEQYF,TGTGCCAGCAGTTTTGGCGCTAGCGGGAACGAGCAGTACTTC
TRBV4-1,NA,NA,TRBJ2-7,CASSQVTAYEQYF,TGCGCCAGCAGCCAAGTCACAGCCTACGAGCAGTACTTC
TRBV6-5,NA,NA,TRBJ1-1,CASSYLGPTNTEAFF,TGTGCCAGCAGTTACCTCGGGCCAACGAACACTGAAGCTTTCTTT
TRBV4-3,NA,TRBD1,TRBJ1-1,CASSPEGGQANLLADDTEAFF,TGCGCCAGCAGCCCAGAGGGGGGACAGGCTAACCTTCTGGCCGATGACACTGAAGCTTTCTTT
TRBV7-9,NA,NA,TRBJ2-7,CASSRDGSYEQYF,TGTGCCAGCAGCCGCGACGGATCCTACGAGCAGTACTTC
TRBV29-1,once,NA,TRBJ2-1,CSVEDHRNEQFF,TGCAGCGTTGAAGATCACCGCAATGAGCAGTTCTTC
TRBV2,NA,NA,TRBJ2-3,CASSALREDTQYF,TGTGCCAGCAGCGCCCTCCGTGAGGATACGCAGTATTTT
TRBV5-1,NA,TRBD2,TRBJ2-3,CASSEGLTGTDTQYF,TGCGCCAGCAGCGAGGGACTAACCGGTACAGATACGCAGTATTTT
TRBV19,once,NA,TRBJ2-3,CASSSLGRYTDTQYF,TGTGCCAGTAGTTCCCTTGGAAGGTACACAGATACGCAGTATTTT
TRBV27,NA,TRBD1,TRBJ2-7,CASSPGTGFSYEQYF,TGTGCCAGCAGTCCGGGGACAGGGTTCTCCTACGAGCAGTACTTC